A selection of T cell receptor beta chains follows, all from one sample in a study of blood T cell repertoires in COVID-19. TCRdb's copy holds only in-frame clones and misses some; the assay was immunoSEQ multiplex PCR. The table records a few hundred thousand clones, around 87% of them present only once. The source material was peripheral blood. Receptors originate from a man between 60 and 75 years old with acute or convalescent COVID-19. The CDR3 runs from the conserved cysteine through the conserved F or W. Fields, in order: clone size, V gene, CDR3 protein. Clone size is shown for a subset of rows, as once, few, many or a class of expanded clone.

>-|TRBV2
CASSDWGGDYGYTF
>-|TRBV4-1
CASSQVGVSYEQYF
>-|TRBV10-2
CASSDKRSGNTIYF
>-|TRBV29-1
CSVEGTANTGELFF
>-|TRBV24-1
CATSDRGGARLDEQFF
>once|TRBV7-3
CASSFPGGANVLTF
>few|TRBV11-2
CASSSSSYEQYF
>-|TRBV6-5
CASSYQGADTQYF
>-|TRBV6-5
CASSPDRGDGYTF
>-|TRBV6-2/TRBV6-3
CASSGQGVGISQPQHF
>few|TRBV12-5
CASGPDRGNRIREQYF
>few|TRBV28
CASSPLAAGGWNTEAFF
>-|TRBV15
CATSRATEKLFF
>-|TRBV29-1
CSVVSGSNQPQHF
>few|TRBV15
CATSRPTETEAFF
>-|TRBV5-4
CASSFGQGTTEAFF
>-|TRBV7-3
CASSPYVRGSSGNTIYF
>-|TRBV10-3
CAISEGSSGDGYTF
>-|TRBV7-8
CASSLAGTGGGNSPLHF
>-|TRBV5-1
CASSLGDRSNTGELFF
>once|TRBV19
CASSTQTGMSTEAFF
>-|TRBV6-5
CASSYSVRSSYEQYF
>-|TRBV12-5
CASVPGQGYNEQFF
>-|TRBV18
CASSQTVKETQYF
>-|TRBV13
CASSFTGTGKNEQFF
>-|TRBV5-1
CASSLGQYGEQYF
>-|TRBV7-3
CASSPRASGGDYNEQFF
>-|TRBV2
CASSLRADPYEQYF
>-|TRBV18
CASSRAGVTDTQYF
>few|TRBV5-4
CASSLAAGGPHNEQFF
>-|TRBV3-1/TRBV3-2
CASSRQGGGEKLFF
>-|TRBV14
CASSRLAGGAYNEQFF
>-|TRBV2
CASSDEGAGDEKLFF
>-|TRBV5-6
CASTRDRANTEAFF
>-|TRBV9
CASSDGQGAYSPLHF
>-|TRBV5-8
CASSAGEGTNEKLFF
>-|TRBV7-3
CASSPSWGGGGPDTQYF
>-|TRBV5-4
CASSSRDRVSYEQYF
>-|TRBV5-1
CASSIGQGINEKLFF
>few|TRBV9
CASSPRDTGELFF